The present TCR beta chain was sequenced within a study of CD8+ T cells in alopecia areata (dated 2018 in TCRdb). Context from the whole study: Skin from C3H/HeJ donors with spontaneous alopecia (roughly 6-12 months old) was grafted onto female C3H/HeJ recipients that were roughly 7-11 weeks old. Scalp clonality was compared among normal scalp (n=4), patchy alopecia areata scalp (n=8), and alopecia totalis/universalis scalp (n=8). Human TCRbeta sequencing covered scalp tissue and sorted CD4+ and CD8+ peripheral blood T cells from patchy and totalis/universalis alopecia areata patients and healthy controls. RNA came from the PAXgene miRNA kit for fixed scalp, the miRNeasy kit for PBMCs, and the RNeasy kit for mouse skin. TCRbeta CDR3 regions were amplified by immunoSEQ multiplex PCR with 35 Vbeta forward and 13 Jbeta reverse primers. High-throughput TCRbeta sequencing was used to examine T cell clonal expansion in alopecia areata in both the C3H/HeJ mouse model and human patients. The full study reports these points: Compared with normal scalp, lesional scalp had higher clonality and more expanded CD8+ clones, particularly in alopecia totalis/universalis, a pattern that suggests antigenic drive. Shared TCR sequences between patients were less evident than in mice, which may be partly attributable to HLA diversity in the patient population. Resident alphabeta T cells in normal human skin are also sequenced, complicating scalp TCR repertoire analysis, unlike mouse skin dominated by gammadelta T cells.

The library was prepared using the immunoSEQ multiplex PCR assay. RNA was extracted from all samples and reverse transcribed into cDNA, which served as template for TCR sequencing. First-strand cDNA was synthesized with SuperScript III using a 2:1 mix of oligo-dT and random hexamers. A synthetic immune receptor repertoire was used to assess amplification bias, and residual bias was removed computationally. Libraries were sequenced on Illumina HiSeq using 60 bp reads that covered the CDR3 and were read from J toward V. From the authors' description of their analysis: Raw reads were preprocessed for error removal, and CDR3 was defined according to IMGT conventions as running from the conserved cysteine to phenylalanine. Clonality was calculated as 1 minus Shannon entropy normalized by log2 of the number of productive unique TCRs. Scalp TCRbeta sequences were cross-referenced with sorted blood CD4 and CD8 repertoires so that the CD4 or CD8 identity of scalp clones could be inferred. In its TCRdb copy, this immuneACCESS table keeps in-frame sequences only and misses some clones. Where compared with another copy, unresolved V genes explain less than half of these, and the others have no known cause. The V and J calls and clone size are taken from that table; D and trimming were inferred from the DNA. The table records approximately 110,000 clones for this sample, and not one of them appears only once. Together, the top ten hold less than 20% of the sample.

The CDR3 has 14 amino acids, counting the end cysteine and phenylalanine. The DNA has 33 bases, all within the CDR3, and is read from base 1. CDR1 and CDR2 are drawn from the germline V gene: GKSSPN, SITVG. Ends trimmed: V by 3 bases, J by 2 bases; bases unmatched to a gene: 4. Remarks on this clone: Its antigen is unknown. At residue 11, TCRdb's protein disagrees with the DNA translation; the protein shown here derives from the DNA. This receptor is murine, so its gene names and germline sequences reflect the mouse genome. The observed sequence ends 3 residues before the CDR3 terminus, with the missing tail filled in from the germline J gene.

The rearrangement joined TRBV31 to TRBJ1-3; TRBD1 matches 7 bases in the middle. This receptor was identified in a C3H/HeJ mouse with alopecia areata. Mice of this strain carry the MHC haplotype H2-k. The sequenced material came from lesional skin. The CDR3 sequence is CAWSSTGAGNTLYF. The CDR3 bases that were read are TGTGCCTGGAGCTCCACAGGGGCTGGAAATACG.